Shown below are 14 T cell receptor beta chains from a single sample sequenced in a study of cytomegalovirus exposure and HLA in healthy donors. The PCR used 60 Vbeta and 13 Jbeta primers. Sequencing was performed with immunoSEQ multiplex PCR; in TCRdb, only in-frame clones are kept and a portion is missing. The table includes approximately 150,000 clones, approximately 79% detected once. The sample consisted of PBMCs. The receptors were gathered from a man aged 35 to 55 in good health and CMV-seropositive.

CDR3: CASTNEGSPTNTGELFF. DNA for the CDR3: TGTGCCAGCACCAACGAGGGCAGTCCGACGAACACCGGGGAGCTGTTTTTT. This chain connects TRBV2 to TRBJ2-2; maybe TRBD2 (5 bases). The germline gives CDR1 SNHLY, CDR2 FYNNEI. This CDR3 is built from 17 residues. V lost 7 bases to trimming and J lost 0 bases, with 18 bases between them.

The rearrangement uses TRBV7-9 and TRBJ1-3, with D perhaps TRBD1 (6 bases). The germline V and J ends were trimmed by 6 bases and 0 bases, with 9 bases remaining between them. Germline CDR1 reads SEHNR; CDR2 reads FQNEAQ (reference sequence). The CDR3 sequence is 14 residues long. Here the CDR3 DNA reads TGTGCCAGCAGTACAGGGCACTCTGGAAACACCATATATTTT. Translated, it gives CASSTGHSGNTIYF.

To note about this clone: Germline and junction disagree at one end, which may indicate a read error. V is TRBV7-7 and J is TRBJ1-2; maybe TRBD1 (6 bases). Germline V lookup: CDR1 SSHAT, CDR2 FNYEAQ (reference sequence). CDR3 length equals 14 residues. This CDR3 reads CASSPLQGVHGYTF. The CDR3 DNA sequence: TGTGCTAGCAGCCCATTACAGGGAGTCCATGGCTACACCTTC.

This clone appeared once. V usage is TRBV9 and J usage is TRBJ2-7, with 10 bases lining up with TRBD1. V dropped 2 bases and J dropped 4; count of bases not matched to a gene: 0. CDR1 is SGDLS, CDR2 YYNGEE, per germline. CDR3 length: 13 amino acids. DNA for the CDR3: TGTGCCAGCAGCGTGGACAGGGGGTACGAGCAGTACTTC. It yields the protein CASSVDRGYEQYF.

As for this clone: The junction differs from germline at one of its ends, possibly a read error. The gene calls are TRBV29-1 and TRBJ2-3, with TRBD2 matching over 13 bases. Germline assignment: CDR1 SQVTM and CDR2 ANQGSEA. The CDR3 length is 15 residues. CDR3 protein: CSVEGTSGNTDTQYF. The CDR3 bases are TGCAGCGTCGAAGGGACTAGCGGGAATACAGATACGCAGTATTTT.

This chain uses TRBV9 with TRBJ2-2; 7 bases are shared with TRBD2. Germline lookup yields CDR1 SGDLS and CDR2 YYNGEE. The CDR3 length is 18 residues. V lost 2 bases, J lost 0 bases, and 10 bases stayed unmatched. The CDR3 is CASSVASGTFANTGELFF. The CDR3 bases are TGTGCCAGCAGCGTGGCCAGCGGGACGTTCGCGAACACCGGGGAGCTGTTTTTT.

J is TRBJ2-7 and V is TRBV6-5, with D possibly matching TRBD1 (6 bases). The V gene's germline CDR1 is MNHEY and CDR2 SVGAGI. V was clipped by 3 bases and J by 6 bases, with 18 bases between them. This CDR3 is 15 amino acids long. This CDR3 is CASSYSLRNRVEQYF. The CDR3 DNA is TGTGCCAGCAGTTATTCCCTCCGTAACAGGGTCGAGCAGTACTTC.

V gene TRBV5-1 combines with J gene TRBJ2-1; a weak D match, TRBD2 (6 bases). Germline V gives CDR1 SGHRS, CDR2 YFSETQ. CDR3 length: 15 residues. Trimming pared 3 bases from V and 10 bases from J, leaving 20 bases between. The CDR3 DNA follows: TGCGCCAGCAGCTCAATACTAGCTGGAGGATGGGAGCAGTTCTTC. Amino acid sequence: CASSSILAGGWEQFF.

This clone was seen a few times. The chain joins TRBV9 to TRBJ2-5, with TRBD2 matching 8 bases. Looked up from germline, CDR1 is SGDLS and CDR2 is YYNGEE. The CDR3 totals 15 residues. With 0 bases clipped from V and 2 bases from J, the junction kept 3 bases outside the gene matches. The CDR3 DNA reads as TGTGCCAGCAGCGTAGTCGGGACTAGTCAAGAGACCCAGTACTTC. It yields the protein CASSVVGTSQETQYF.

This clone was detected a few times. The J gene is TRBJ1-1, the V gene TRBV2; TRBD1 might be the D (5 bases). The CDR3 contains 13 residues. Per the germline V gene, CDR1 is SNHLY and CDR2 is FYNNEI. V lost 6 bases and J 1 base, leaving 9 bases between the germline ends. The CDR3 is CASSKDRNTEAFF. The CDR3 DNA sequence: TGTGCCAGCAGCAAAGACAGGAACACTGAAGCTTTCTTT.

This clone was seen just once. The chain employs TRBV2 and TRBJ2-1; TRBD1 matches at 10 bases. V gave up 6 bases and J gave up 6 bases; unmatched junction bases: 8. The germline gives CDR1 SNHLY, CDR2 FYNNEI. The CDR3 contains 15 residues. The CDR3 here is CASSLTGGAFNEQFF. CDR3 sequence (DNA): TGTGCCAGCAGCTTGACAGGGGGCGCTTTCAATGAGCAGTTCTTC.

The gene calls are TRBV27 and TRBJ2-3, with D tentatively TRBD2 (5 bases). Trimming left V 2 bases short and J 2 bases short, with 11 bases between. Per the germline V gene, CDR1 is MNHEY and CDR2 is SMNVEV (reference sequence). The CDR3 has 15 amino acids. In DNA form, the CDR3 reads TGTGCCAGCAGTTTAGGCGGGCCTTACACAGATACGCAGTATTTT. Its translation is CASSLGGPYTDTQYF.

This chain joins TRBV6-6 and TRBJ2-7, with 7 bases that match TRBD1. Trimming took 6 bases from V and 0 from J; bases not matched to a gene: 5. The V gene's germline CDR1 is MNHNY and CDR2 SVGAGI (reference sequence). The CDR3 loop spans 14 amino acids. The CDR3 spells CASRARDSSYEQYF. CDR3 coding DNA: TGTGCCAGCAGAGCACGGGACAGCTCCTACGAGCAGTACTTC.

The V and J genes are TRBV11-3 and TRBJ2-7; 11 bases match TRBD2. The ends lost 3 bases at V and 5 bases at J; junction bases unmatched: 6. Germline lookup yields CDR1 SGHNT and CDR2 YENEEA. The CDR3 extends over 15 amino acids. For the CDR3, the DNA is TGTGCCAGCAGCTTCTATAGCGGGAGGGTCGACGAGCAGTACTTC. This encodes CASSFYSGRVDEQYF.